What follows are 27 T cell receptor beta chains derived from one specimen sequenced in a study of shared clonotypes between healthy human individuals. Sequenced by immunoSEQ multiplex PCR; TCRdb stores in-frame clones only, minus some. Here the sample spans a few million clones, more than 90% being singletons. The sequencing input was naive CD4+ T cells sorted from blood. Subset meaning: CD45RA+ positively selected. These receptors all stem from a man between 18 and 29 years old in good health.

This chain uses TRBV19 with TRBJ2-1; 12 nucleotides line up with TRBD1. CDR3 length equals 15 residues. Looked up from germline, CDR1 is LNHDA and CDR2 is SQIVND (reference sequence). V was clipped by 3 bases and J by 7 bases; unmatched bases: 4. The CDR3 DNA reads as TGTGCCAGTAGTATCCCGGGACAGGGGGCAAATGAGCAGTTCTTC. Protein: CASSIPGQGANEQFF.

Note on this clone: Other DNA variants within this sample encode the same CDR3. The CDR3 region has the DNA TGTGCCAGTAGTATTCAGGGTAGCCAGCCCCAGCATTTT. Amino acids: CASSIQGSQPQHF. The chain uses TRBV19 and TRBJ1-5, with D possibly matching TRBD1 (5 bases). Germline CDR1 reads LNHDA; CDR2 reads SQIVND (reference sequence). The CDR3 spans 13 residues. Trimming pared 3 bases from V and 7 bases from J, leaving 10 bases between.

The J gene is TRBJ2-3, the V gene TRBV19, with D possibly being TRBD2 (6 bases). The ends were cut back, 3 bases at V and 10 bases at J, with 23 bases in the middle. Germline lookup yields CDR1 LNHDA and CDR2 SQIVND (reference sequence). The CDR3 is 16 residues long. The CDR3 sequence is CASSMEALGLGSAQYF. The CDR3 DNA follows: TGTGCCAGTAGTATGGAAGCTTTGGGACTGGGGAGTGCGCAGTATTTT.

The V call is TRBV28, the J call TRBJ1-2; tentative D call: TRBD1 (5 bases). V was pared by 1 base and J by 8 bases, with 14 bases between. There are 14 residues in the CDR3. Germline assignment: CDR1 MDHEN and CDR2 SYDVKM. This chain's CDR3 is CASSLFLGQEGYTF. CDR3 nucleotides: TGTGCCAGCAGTTTATTTCTGGGGCAGGAAGGCTACACCTTC.

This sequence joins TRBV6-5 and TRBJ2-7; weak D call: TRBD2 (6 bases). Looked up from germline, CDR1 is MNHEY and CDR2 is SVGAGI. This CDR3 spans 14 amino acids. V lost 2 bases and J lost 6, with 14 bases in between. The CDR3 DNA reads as TGTGCCAGCAGTTACGGCGGGGTAGTCCGCGAGCAGTACTTC. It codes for CASSYGGVVREQYF.

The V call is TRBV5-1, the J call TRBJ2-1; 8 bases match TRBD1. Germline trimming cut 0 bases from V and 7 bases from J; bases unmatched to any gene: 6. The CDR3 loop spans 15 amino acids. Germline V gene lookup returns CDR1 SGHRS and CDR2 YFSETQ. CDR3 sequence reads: CASSLAGTGQNEQFF. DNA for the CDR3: TGCGCCAGCAGCTTGGCCGGGACAGGACAGAATGAGCAGTTCTTC.

This CDR3 is CASSPQGMDGYTF. Here the CDR3 DNA reads TGTGCCAGCAGTCCCCAGGGCATGGATGGCTACACCTTC. The rearrangement uses TRBV6-1 and TRBJ1-2; D is possibly TRBD1 (5 bases). The CDR3 contains 13 residues. V lost 5 bases to trimming and J lost 6 bases, with 13 bases between them. Germline V lookup: CDR1 MNHNS, CDR2 SASEGT.

CDR3 DNA: TGTGCCAGCAGCGCCCGTCCTCTAGCGGGGGCTGACAATGAGCAGTTCTTC. This sequence encodes CASSARPLAGADNEQFF. This chain links TRBV7-2 with TRBJ2-1; 10 bases map to TRBD2. The V gene's germline CDR1 is SGHTA and CDR2 FQGNSA. This CDR3 spans 17 amino acids. With V trimmed by 5 bases and J by 5 bases, 12 bases remained unmatched.

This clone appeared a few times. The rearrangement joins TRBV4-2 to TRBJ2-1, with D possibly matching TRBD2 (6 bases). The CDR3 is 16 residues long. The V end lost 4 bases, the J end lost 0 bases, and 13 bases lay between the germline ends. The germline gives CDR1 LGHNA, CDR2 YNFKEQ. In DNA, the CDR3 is TGTGCCAGCAGCCCCTTAGCGGCTAGCTCCTACAATGAGCAGTTCTTC. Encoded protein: CASSPLAASSYNEQFF.

The CDR3 nucleotides are TGTGCCAGCGTAGCGGGGGCGTCCCATACGCAGTATTTT. Residues: CASVAGASHTQYF. The J gene is TRBJ2-3, the V gene TRBV6-1, with 9 bases fitting TRBD2. J was trimmed by 7 bases and V by 8 bases; bases with no gene match: 7. The CDR3 has 13 residues. Germline-derived CDR1 and CDR2 are MNHNS and SASEGT.

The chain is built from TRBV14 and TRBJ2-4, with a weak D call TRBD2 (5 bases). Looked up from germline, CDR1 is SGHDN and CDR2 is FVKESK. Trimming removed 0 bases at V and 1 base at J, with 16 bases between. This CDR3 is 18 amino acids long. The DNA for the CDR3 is TGTGCCAGCAGCCAAGAAATGAGACTACTAGGCGCCAAAAACATTCAGTACTTC. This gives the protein CASSQEMRLLGAKNIQYF.

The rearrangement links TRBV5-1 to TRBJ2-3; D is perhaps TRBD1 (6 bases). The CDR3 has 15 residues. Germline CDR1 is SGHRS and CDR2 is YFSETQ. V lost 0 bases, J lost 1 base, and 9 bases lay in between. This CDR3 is CASSLGRTGTDTQYF. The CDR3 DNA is TGCGCCAGCAGCTTGGGACGGACAGGCACAGATACGCAGTATTTT.

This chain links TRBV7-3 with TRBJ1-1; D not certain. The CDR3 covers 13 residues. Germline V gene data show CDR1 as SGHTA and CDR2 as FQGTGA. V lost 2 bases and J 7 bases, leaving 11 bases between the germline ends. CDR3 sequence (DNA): TGTGCCAGCAGCTTATCTTTCAGTAGTGAAGCTTTCTTT. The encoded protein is CASSLSFSSEAFF. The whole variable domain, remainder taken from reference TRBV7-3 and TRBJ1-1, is GAGVSQTPSNKVTEKGKYVELRCDPISGHTALYWYRQSLGQGPEFLIYFQGTGAADDSGLPNDRFFAVRPEGSVSTLKIQRTERGDSAVYLCASSLSFSSEAFFGQGTRLTVV.

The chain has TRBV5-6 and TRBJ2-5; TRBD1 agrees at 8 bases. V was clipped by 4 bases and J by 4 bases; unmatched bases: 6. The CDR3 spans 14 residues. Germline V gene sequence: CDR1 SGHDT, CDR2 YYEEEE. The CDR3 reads CASSTQQGGETQYF. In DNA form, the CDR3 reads TGTGCCAGCAGCACTCAACAGGGGGGAGAGACCCAGTACTTC. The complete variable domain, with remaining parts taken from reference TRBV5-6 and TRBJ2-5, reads DAGVTQSPTHLIKTRGQQVTLRCSPKSGHDTVSWYQQALGQGPQFIFQYYEEEERQRGNFPDRFSGHQFPNYSSELNVNALLLGDSALYLCASSTQQGGETQYFGPGTRLLVL.

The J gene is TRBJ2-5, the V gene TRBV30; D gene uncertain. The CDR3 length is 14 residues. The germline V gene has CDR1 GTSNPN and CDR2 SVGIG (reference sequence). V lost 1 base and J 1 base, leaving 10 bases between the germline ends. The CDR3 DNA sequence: TGTGCCTGGAGTGGCTTCTCAGTCCAAGAGACCCAGTACTTC. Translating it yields CAWSGFSVQETQYF.

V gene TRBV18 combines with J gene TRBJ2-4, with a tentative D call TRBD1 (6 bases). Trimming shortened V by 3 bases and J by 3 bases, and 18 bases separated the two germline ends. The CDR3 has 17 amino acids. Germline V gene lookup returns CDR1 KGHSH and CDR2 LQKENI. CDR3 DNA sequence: TGTGCCAGCTCACCCAACATCGGGACAAACATCAAAAACATTCAGTACTTC. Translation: CASSPNIGTNIKNIQYF.

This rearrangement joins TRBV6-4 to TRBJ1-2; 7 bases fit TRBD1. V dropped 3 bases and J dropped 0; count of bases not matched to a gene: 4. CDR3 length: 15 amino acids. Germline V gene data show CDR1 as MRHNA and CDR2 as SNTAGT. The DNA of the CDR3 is TGTGCCAGCAGTGAGACAGGGTTCACTAACTATGGCTACACCTTC. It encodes CASSETGFTNYGYTF.

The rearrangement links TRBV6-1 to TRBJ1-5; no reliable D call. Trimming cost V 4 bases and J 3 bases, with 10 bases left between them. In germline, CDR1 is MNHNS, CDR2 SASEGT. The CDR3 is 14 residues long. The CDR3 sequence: CASSVFGLNQPQHF. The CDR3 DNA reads TGTGCCAGCAGTGTATTTGGTCTCAATCAGCCCCAGCATTTT.

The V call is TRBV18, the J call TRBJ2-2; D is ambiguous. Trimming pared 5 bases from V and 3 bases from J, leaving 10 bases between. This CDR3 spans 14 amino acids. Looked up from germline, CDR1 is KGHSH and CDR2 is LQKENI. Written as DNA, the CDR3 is TGTGCCAGCTCAATCCAGGATTACACCGGGGAGCTGTTTTTT. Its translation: CASSIQDYTGELFF.

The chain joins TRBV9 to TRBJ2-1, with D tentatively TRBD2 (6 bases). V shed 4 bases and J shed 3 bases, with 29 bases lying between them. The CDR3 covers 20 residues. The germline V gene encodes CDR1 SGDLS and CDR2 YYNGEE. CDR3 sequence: CASSPRSSAGRRRGYNEQFF. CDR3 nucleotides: TGTGCCAGCAGCCCAAGGTCGTCGGCAGGGAGGAGAAGGGGCTACAATGAGCAGTTCTTC.

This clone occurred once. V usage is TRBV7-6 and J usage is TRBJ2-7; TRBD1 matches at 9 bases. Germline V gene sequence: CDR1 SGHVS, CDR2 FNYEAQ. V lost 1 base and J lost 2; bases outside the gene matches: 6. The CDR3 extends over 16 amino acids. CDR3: CASSLGPGQGAYEQYF. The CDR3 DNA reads TGTGCCAGCAGCTTAGGCCCGGGACAGGGAGCCTACGAGCAGTACTTC.

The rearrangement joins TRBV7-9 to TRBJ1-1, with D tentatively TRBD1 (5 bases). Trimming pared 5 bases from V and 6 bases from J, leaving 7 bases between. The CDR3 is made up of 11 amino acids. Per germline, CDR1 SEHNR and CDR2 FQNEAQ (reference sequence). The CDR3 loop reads CASSQGPEAFF. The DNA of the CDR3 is TGTGCCAGCAGCCAGGGTCCTGAAGCTTTCTTT.

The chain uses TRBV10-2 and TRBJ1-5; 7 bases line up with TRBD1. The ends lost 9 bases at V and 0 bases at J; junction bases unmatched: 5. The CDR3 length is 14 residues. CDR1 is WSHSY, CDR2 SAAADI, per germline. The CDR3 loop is CARRDRPSNQPQHF. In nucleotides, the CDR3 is TGCGCCAGAAGGGACAGACCTAGCAATCAGCCCCAGCATTTT.

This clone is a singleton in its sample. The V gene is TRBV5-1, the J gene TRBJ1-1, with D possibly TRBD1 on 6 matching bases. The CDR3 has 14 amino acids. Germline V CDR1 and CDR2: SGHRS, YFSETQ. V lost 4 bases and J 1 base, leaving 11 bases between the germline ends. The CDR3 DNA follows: TGCGCCAGCAGCACCGAAGGGGGGAACACTGAAGCTTTCTTT. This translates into CASSTEGGNTEAFF.

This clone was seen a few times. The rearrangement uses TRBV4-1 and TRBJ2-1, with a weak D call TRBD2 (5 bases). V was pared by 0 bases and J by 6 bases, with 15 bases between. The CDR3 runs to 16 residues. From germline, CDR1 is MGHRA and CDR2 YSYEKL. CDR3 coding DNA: TGCGCCAGCAGCCAAGAGGACTTCGTTAAACCCAATGAGCAGTTCTTC. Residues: CASSQEDFVKPNEQFF.

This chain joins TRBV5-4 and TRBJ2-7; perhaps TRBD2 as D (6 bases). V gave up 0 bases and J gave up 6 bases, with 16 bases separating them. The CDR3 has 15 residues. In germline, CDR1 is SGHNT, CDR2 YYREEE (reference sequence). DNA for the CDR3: TGTGCCAGCAGCTTGGATGGGCGGGGAGTCCGCGAGCAGTACTTC. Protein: CASSLDGRGVREQYF.

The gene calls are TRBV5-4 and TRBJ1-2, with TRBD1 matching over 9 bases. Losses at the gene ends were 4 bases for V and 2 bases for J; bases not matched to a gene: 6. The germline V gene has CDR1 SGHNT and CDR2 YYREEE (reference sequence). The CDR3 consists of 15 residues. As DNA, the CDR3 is TGTGCCAGCAGCGACTGGGACAGGGAAAACTATGGCTACACCTTC. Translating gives CASSDWDRENYGYTF. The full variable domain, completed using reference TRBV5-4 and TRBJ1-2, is ETGVTQSPTHLIKTRGQQVTLRCSSQSGHNTVSWYQQALGQGPQFIFQYYREEENGRGNFPPRFSGLQFPNYSSELNVNALELDDSALYLCASSDWDRENYGYTFGSGTRLTVV.